This T cell receptor (beta chain) is from a study of blood T cell repertoires in COVID-19. Data came from immunoSEQ multiplex PCR; TCRdb stores just in-frame clones and leaves some out. The sample shows approximately 310,000 clones, approximately 85% of them seen only once. Donors of Cohort 3 who recovered were those that had two negative PCRs, clearance, or symptom resolution. V shed 2 bases, J shed 4 bases, and the junction held 4 bases outside the gene matches. CDR3 length: 14 residues. Germline V gene lookup returns CDR1 SGHRS and CDR2 YFSETQ. The clonotype comes from a man aged 30 to 45 who had recovered from COVID-19. The V call is TRBV5-1, the J call TRBJ2-7; 9 bases are shared with TRBD1. The specimen sequenced was PBMCs or T cells enriched from blood (not recorded which). CDR3 loop: CASSFGQGTYEQYF. CDR3 nucleotide sequence: TGCGCCAGCAGCTTTGGACAGGGGACGTACGAGCAGTACTTC.